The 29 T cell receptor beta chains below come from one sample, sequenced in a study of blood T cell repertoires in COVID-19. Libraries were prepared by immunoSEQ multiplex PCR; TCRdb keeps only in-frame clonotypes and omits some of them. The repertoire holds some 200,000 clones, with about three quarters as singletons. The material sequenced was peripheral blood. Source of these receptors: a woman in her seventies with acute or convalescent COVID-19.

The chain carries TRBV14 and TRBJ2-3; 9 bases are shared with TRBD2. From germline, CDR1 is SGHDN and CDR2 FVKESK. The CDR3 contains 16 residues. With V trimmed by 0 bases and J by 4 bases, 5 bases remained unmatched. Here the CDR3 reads CASSQDLAGGADTQYF. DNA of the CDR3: TGTGCCAGCAGCCAAGATCTTGCGGGAGGGGCAGATACGCAGTATTTT.

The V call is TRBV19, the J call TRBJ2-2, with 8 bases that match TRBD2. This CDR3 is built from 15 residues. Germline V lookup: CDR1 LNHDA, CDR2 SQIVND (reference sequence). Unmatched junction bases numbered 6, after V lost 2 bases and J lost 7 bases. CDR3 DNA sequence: TGTGCCAGTAGTATACCCGGACTAGCTGTCGGGGAGCTGTTTTTT. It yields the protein CASSIPGLAVGELFF.

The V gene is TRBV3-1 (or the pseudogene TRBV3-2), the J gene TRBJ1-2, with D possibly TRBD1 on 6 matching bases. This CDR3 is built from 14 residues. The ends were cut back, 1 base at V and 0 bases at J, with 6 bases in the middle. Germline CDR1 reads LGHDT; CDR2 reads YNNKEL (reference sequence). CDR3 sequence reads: CASSQGTANYGYTF. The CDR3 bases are TGTGCCAGCAGCCAAGGGACAGCTAACTATGGCTACACCTTC.

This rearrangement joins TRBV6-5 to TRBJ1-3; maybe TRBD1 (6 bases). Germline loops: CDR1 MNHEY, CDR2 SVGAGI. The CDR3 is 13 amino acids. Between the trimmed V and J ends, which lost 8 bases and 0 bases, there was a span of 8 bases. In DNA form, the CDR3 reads TGTGCCAGCCGCAGGGGCTCTGGAAACACCATATATTTT. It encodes CASRRGSGNTIYF.

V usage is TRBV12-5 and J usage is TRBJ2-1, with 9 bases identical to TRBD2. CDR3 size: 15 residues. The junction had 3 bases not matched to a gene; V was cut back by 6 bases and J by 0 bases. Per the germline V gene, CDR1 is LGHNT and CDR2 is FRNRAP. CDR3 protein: CASGYSGSSYNEQFF. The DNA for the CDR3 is TGTGCTAGTGGATATAGCGGGAGCTCCTACAATGAGCAGTTCTTC.

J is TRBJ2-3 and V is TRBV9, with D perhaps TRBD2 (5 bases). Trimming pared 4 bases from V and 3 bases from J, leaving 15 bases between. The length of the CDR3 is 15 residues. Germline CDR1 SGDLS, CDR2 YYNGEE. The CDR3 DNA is TGTGCCAGCAGCCCAAGCGGAGGAAGTACAGATACGCAGTATTTT. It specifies CASSPSGGSTDTQYF.

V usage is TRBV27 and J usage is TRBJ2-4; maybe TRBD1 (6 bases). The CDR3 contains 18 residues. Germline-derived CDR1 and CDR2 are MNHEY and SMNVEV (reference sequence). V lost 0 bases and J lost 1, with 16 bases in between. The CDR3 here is CASSLSGLLRGAKNIQYF. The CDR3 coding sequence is TGTGCCAGCAGTTTATCGGGGCTCCTTAGGGGGGCCAAAAACATTCAGTACTTC.

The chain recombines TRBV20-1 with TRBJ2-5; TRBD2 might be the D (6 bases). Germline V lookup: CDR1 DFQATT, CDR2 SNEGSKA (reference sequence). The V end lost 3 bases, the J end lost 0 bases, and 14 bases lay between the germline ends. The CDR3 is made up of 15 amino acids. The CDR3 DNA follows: TGCAGTGCTAGTGTTTTTCGGGGGTACCAAGAGACCCAGTACTTC. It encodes CSASVFRGYQETQYF.

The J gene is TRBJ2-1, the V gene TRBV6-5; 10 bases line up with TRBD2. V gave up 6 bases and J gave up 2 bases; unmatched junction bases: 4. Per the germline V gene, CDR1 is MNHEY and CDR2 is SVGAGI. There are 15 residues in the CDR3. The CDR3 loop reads CASRIAGGPYNEQFF. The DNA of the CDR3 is TGTGCCAGCAGGATAGCGGGAGGACCCTACAATGAGCAGTTCTTC.

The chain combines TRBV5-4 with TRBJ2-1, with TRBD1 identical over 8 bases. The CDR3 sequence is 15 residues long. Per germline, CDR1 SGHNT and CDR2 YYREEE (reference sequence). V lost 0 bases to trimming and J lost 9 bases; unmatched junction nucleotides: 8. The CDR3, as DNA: TGTGCCAGCAGCTTGGTATCGGACAGGGTGGGTGAGCAGTTCTTC. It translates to CASSLVSDRVGEQFF.

CDR3 nucleotide sequence: TGTGCCAGCAGCTTGGCTGGGACAGGTAAAGAGACCCAGTACTTC. This codes for CASSLAGTGKETQYF. The rearrangement uses TRBV5-4 and TRBJ2-5, with TRBD1 identical over 8 bases. The length of the CDR3 is 15 residues. Germline CDR1 SGHNT, CDR2 YYREEE (reference sequence). V lost 0 bases, J lost 3 bases, and 4 bases stayed unmatched.

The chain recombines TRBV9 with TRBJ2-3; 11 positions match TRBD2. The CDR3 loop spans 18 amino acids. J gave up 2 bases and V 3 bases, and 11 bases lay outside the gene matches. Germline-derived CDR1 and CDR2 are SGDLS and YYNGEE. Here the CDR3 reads CASSEFLLAGGITDTQYF. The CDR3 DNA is TGTGCCAGCAGCGAGTTCTTGCTAGCGGGAGGTATCACAGATACGCAGTATTTT.

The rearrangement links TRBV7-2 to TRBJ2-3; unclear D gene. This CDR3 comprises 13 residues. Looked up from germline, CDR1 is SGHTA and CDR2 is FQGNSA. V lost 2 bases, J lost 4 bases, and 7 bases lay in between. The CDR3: CASSLSVADTQYF. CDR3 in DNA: TGTGCCAGCAGCTTATCCGTTGCAGATACGCAGTATTTT. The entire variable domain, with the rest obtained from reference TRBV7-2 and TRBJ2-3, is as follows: GAGVSQSPSNKVTEKGKDVELRCDPISGHTALYWYRQSLGQGLEFLIYFQGNSAPDKSGLPSDRFSAERTGGSVSTLTIQRTQQEDSAVYLCASSLSVADTQYFGPGTRLTVL.

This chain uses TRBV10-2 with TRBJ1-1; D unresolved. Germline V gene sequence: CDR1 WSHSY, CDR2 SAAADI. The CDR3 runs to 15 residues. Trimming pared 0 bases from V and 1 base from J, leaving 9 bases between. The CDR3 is CASSESIQENTEAFF. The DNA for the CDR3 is TGCGCCAGCAGTGAGTCGATACAAGAGAACACTGAAGCTTTCTTT.

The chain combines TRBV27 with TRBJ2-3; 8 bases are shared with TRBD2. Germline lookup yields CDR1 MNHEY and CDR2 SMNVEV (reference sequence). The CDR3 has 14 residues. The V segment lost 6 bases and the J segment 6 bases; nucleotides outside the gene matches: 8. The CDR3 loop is CASSRGTRMDTQYF. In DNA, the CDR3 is TGTGCCAGCAGCCGTGGGACTAGAATGGATACGCAGTATTTT.

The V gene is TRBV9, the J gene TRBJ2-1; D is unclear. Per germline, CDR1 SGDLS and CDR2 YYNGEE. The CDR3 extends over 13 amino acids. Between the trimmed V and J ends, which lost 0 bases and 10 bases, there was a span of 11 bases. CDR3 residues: CASSVVDTGEQFF. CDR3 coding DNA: TGTGCCAGCAGCGTAGTAGATACCGGGGAGCAGTTCTTC.

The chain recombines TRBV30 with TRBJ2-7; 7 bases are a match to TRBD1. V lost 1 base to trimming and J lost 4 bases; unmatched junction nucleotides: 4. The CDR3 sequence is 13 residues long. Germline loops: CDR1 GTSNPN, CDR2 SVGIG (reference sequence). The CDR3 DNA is TGTGCCTGGAGTGGGACAGGTCGGTACGAGCAGTACTTC. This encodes CAWSGTGRYEQYF.

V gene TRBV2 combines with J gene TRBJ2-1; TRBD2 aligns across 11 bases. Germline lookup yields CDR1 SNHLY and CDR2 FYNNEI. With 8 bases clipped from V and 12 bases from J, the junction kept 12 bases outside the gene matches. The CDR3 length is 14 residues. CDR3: CASHMGIAGGPQFF. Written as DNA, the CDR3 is TGTGCCAGCCACATGGGTATAGCGGGAGGGCCGCAGTTCTTC.

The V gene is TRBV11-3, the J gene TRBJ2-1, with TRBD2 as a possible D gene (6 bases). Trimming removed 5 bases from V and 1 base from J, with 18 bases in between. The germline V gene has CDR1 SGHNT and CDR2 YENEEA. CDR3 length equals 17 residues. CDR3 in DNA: TGTGCCAGCAGCCCGGGAATGGGAAGCGGGTCCTACAATGAGCAGTTCTTC. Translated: CASSPGMGSGSYNEQFF.

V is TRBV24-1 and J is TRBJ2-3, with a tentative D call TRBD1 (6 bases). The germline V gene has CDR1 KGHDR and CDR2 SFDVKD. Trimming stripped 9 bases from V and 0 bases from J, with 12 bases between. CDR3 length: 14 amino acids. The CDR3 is CATGKQGSTDTQYF. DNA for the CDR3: TGTGCCACCGGGAAACAGGGCAGCACAGATACGCAGTATTTT.

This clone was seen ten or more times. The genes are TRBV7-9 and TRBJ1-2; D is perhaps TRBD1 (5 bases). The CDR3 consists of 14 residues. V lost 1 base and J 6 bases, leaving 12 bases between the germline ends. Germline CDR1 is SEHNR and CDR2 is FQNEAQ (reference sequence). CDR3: CASSLGQSRNGYTF. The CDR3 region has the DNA TGTGCCAGCAGCTTAGGACAGAGTAGGAATGGCTACACCTTC.

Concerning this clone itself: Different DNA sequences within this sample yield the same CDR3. The CDR3 region is CASSQVDEQYF. The CDR3 DNA is TGTGCCAGCAGCCAAGTCGACGAGCAGTACTTC. The rearrangement links TRBV3-1 (or the pseudogene TRBV3-2) to TRBJ2-7; D ambiguous. Germline V gives CDR1 LGHDT, CDR2 YNNKEL (reference sequence). V lost 1 base, J lost 5 bases, and 3 bases lay in between. The CDR3 sequence is 11 residues long.

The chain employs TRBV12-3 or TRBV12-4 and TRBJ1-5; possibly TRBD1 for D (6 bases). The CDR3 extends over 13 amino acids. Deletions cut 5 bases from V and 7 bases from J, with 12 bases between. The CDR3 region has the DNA TGTGCCAGCAGTCAGGACAGAGACCAGCCCCAGCATTTT. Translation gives CASSQDRDQPQHF.

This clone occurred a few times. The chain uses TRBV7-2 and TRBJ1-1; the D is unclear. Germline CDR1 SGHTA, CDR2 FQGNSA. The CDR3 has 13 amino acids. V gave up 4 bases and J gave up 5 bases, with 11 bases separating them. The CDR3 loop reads CASSSFGGTEAFF. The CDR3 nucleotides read TGTGCCAGCAGCTCGTTCGGAGGGACTGAAGCTTTCTTT.

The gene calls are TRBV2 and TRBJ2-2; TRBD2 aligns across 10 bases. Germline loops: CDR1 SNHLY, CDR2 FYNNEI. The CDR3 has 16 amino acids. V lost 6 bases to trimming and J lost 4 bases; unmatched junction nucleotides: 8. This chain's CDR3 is CASSVLAGAVTGELFF. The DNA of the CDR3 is TGTGCCAGCAGCGTTCTAGCGGGAGCTGTCACCGGGGAGCTGTTTTTT.

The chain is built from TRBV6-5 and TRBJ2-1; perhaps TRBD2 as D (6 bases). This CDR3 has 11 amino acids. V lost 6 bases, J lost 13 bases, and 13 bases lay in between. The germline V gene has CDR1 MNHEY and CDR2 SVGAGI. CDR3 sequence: CASRTSGDQFF. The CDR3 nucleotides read TGTGCCAGCAGGACGTCGGGGGACCAGTTCTTC.

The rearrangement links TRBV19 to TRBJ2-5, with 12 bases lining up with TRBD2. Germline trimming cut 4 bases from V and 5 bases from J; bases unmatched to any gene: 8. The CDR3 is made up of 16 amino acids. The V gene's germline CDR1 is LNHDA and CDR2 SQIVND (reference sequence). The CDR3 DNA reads TGTGCCAGTAGTACGACAAGACTAGCGGGAGCGGAGACCCAGTACTTC. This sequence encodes CASSTTRLAGAETQYF.

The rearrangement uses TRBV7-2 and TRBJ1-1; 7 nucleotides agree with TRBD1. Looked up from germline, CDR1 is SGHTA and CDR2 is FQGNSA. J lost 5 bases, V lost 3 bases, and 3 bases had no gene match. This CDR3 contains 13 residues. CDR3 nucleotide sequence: TGTGCCAGCAGCTTCATGACAGGGACTGAAGCTTTCTTT. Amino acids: CASSFMTGTEAFF.

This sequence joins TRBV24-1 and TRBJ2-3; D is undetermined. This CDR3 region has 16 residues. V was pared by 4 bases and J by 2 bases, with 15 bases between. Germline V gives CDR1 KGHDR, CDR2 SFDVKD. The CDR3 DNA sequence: TGTGCCACCAGTGACCCGGAGTCTCTGAACACAGATACGCAGTATTTT. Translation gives CATSDPESLNTDTQYF.